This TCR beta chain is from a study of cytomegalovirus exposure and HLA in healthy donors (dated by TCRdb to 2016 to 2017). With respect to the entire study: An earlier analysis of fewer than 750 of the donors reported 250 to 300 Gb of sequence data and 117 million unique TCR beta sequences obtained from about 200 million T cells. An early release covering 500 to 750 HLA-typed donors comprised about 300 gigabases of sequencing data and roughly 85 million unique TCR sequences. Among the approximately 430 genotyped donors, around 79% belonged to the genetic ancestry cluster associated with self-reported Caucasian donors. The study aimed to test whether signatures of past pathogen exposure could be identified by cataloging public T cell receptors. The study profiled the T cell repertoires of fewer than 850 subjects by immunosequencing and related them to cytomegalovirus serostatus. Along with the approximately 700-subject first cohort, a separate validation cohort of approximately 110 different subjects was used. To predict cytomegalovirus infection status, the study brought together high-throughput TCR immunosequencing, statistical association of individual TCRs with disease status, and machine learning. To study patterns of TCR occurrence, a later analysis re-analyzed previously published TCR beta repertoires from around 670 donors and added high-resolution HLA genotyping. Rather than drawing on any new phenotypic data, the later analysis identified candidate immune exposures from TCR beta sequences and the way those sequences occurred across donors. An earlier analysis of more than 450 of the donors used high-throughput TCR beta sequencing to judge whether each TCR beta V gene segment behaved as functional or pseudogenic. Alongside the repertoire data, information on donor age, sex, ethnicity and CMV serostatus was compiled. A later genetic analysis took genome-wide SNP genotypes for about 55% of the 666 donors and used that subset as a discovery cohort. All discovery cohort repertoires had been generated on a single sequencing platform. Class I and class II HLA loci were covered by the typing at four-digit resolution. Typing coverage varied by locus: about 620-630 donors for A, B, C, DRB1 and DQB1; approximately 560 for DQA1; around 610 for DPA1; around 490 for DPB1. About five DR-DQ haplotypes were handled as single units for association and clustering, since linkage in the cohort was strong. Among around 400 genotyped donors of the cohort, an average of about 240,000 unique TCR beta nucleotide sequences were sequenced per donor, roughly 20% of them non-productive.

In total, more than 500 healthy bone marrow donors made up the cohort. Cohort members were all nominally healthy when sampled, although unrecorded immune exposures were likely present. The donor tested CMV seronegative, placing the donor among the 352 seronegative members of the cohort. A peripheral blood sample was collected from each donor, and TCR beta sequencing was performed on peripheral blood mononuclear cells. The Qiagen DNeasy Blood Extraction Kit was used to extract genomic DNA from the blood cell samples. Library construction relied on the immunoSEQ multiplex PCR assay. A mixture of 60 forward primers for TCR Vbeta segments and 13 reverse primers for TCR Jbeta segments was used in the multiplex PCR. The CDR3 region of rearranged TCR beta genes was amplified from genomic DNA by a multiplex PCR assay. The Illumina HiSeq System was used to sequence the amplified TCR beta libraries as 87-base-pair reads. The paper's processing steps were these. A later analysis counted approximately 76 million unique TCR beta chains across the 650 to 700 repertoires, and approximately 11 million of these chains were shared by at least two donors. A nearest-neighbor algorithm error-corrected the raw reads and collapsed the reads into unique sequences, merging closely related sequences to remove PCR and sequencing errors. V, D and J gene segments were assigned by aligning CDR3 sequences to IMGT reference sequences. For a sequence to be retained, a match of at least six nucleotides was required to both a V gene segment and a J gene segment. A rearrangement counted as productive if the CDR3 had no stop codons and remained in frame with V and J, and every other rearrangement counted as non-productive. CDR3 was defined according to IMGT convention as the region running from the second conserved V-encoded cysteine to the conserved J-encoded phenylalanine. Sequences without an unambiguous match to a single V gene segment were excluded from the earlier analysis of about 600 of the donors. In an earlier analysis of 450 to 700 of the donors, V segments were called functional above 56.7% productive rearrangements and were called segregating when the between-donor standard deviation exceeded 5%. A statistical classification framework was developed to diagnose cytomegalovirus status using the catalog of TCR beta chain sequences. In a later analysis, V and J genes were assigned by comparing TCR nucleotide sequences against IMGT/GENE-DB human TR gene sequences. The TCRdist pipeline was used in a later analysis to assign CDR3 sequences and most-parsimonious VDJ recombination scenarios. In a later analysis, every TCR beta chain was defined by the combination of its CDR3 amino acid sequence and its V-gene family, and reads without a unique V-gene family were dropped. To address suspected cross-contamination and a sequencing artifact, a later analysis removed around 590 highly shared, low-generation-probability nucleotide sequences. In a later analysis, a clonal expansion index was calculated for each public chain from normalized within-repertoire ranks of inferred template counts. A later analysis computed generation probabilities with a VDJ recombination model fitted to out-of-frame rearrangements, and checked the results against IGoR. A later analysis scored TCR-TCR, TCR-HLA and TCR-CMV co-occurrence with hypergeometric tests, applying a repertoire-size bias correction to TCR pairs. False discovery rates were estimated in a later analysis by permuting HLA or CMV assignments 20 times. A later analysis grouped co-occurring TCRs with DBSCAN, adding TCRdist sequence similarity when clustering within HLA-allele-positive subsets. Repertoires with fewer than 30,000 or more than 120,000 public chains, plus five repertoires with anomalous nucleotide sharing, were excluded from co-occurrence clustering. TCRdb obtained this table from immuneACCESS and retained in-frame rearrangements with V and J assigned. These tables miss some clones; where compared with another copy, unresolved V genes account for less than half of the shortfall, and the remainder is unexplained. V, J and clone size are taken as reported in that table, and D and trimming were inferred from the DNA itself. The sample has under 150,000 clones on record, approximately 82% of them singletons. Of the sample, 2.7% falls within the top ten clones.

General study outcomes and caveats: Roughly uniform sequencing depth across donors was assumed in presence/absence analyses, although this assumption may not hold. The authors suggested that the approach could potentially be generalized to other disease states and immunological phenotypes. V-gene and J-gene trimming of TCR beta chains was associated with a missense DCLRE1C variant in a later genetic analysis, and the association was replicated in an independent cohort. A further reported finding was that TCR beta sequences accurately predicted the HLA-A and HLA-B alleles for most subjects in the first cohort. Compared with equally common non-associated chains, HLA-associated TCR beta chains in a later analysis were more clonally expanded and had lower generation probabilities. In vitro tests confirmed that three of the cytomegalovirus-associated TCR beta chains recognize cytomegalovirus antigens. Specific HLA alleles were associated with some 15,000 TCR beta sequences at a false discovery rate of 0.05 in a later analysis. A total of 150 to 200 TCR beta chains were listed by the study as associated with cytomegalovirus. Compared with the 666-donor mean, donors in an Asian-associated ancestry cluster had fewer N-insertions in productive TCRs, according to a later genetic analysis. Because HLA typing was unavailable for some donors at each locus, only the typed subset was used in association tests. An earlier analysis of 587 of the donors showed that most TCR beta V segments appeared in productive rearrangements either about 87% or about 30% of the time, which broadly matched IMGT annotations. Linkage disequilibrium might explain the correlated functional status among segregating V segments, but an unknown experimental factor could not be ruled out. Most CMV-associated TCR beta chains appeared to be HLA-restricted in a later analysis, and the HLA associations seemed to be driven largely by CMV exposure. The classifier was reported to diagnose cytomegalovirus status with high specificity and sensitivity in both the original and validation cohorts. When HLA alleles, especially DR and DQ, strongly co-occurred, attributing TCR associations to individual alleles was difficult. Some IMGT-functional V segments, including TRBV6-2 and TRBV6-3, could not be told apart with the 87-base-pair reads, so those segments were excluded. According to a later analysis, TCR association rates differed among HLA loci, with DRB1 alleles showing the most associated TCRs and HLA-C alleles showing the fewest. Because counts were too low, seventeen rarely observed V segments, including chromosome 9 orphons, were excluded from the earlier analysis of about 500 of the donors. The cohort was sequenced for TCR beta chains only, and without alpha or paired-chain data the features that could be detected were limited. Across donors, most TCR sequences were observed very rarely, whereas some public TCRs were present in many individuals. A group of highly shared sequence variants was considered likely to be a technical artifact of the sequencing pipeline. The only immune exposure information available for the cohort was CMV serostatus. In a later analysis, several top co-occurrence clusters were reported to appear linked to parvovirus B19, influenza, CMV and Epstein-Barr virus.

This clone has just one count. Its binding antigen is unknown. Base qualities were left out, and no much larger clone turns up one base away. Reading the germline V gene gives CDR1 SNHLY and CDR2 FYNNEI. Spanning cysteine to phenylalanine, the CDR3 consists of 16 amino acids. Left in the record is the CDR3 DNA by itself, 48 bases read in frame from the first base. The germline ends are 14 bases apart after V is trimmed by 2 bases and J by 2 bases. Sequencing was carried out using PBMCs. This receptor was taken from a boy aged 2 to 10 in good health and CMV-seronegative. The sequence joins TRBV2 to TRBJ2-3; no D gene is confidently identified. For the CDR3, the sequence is CASSENPRPNTDTQYF. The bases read TGTGCCAGCAGTGAAAACCCCAGGCCGAACACAGATACGCAGTATTTT.